The rows below give T cell receptor beta chains drawn from one sample of a study of technical replicates of blood from several donors. TCRdb keeps only in-frame clones here, not all; method: immunoSEQ multiplex PCR. The sample consists of around 60,000 clones, 80% to 95% of them appearing once. The sample taken for sequencing was PBMCs. These TCRs come from a human donor in good health. Some clones in this sample may be carry-over from other donors' samples. CDR3s include the opening cysteine and the closing phenylalanine or tryptophan. The order of the fields is D gene, V gene, J gene, CDR3 length, clone size, CDR3 DNA, CDR3 protein. The D gene is left open where the match is weak. Size is omitted from some rows. Given values are once, few, many or a class for expanded clones.

-	TRBV19	TRBJ2-1	15	-	TGTGCCAGTAGTCGAAGTCGGGGGGCCTGGAATGAGCAGTTCTTC	CASSRSRGAWNEQFF
-	TRBV6-4	TRBJ2-1	15	many	TGTGCCAGCAGTGGAGGACAGGGAGGGGGCAGTGAGCAGTTCTTC	CASSGGQGGGSEQFF
TRBD2	TRBV5-1	TRBJ2-2	15	-	TGCGCCAGCAGCTTCGTGACTAGCGACACCGGGGAGCTGTTTTTT	CASSFVTSDTGELFF
-	TRBV7-2	TRBJ2-7	16	-	TGTGCCAGCAGCTTAGCGGGGGGGCGAGAGGTCGCAGTGCAGTACTTC	CASSLAGGREVAVQYF
TRBD1	TRBV5-1	TRBJ1-1	14	-	TGCGCCAGCAGCTCGGGAGGGGGCTACACTGAAGCTTTCTTT	CASSSGGGYTEAFF
-	TRBV19	TRBJ2-5	15	-	TGTGCCAGTAGTATCATCGGGGGGCTAAGGGAGACCCAGTACTTC	CASSIIGGLRETQYF
TRBD1	TRBV6-5	TRBJ1-1	15	-	TGTGCCAGCAGTTACTCCGGGACAGGGGGGACTGAAGCTTTCTTT	CASSYSGTGGTEAFF
TRBD2	TRBV5-4	TRBJ2-3	16	-	TGTGCCAGCAGCTTGAGGCTAGCGGGGGGGCGATATACGCAGTATTTT	CASSLRLAGGRYTQYF
TRBD1	TRBV4-3	TRBJ1-5	16	-	TGCGCCAGCAGCCAAGATGCGGGACAGGGGAATCAGCCCCAGCATTTT	CASSQDAGQGNQPQHF
-	TRBV9	TRBJ2-2	14	-	TGTGCCAGCAGCGCCCTCCCGAACACCGGGGAGCTGTTTTTT	CASSALPNTGELFF
TRBD2	TRBV9	TRBJ2-3	19	-	TGTGCCAGCAGCCCGTGGGGGGCTAGCGGGGGTATTAGCACAGATACGCAGTATTTT	CASSPWGASGGISTDTQYF
-	TRBV4-2	TRBJ2-7	14	-	TGTGCCAGCAGCGCACGACTAGAAACCTACGAGCAGTACTTC	CASSARLETYEQYF
TRBD1	TRBV18	TRBJ1-1	13	-	TGTGCCAGCTCACCCGACAGGGGCACTGAAGCTTTCTTT	CASSPDRGTEAFF
TRBD1	TRBV5-1	TRBJ1-2	14	-	TGCGCCAGCAGCTTGGATGACAGGGTGCGTGGCTACACCTTC	CASSLDDRVRGYTF
TRBD2	TRBV7-9	TRBJ2-3	16	-	TGTGCCAGCAGCTTACTAGCGGGGGGGCCAGTGGATACGCAGTATTTT	CASSLLAGGPVDTQYF
-	TRBV14	TRBJ1-2	13	-	TGTGCCAGCAGCCCCCTTGGCACCTATGGCTACACCTTC	CASSPLGTYGYTF
-	TRBV4-3	TRBJ1-2	15	-	TGCGCCAGCAGCCAAGACGGCCGACATAACTATGGCTACACCTTC	CASSQDGRHNYGYTF
TRBD1	TRBV5-4	TRBJ1-6	17	-	TGTGCCAGCAGCATTTTTGTCCCCGGCAGGGGGCTTTCACCCCTCCACTTT	CASSIFVPGRGLSPLHF
TRBD2	TRBV5-1	TRBJ2-1	18	-	TGCGCCAGCAGCCCCACCGGGACGGGAGCGGGGGGGCAGGGTGAGCAGTTCTTC	CASSPTGTGAGGQGEQFF
-	TRBV11-2	TRBJ2-7	13	-	TGTGCCAGCAGCTTAGAGGTCGGAGACGAGCAGTACTTC	CASSLEVGDEQYF
-	TRBV5-5	TRBJ1-1	13	-	TGTGCCAGCAGCTTTGTATCGGACACTGAAGCTTTCTTT	CASSFVSDTEAFF
-	TRBV6-6	TRBJ1-1	14	once	TGTGCCAGCGCTCAGGAATCCTTGAACACTGAAGCTTTCTTT	CASAQESLNTEAFF
TRBD1	TRBV6-5	TRBJ1-2	14	-	TGTGCCAGCAGTTACTCGAGTCGCCAGGGGGACTACACCTTC	CASSYSSRQGDYTF
-	TRBV7-3	TRBJ2-7	15	-	TGTGCCAGCAGCCAGGGAGGGGGTAGCTCCTACGAGCAGTACTTC	CASSQGGGSSYEQYF
TRBD1	TRBV7-9	TRBJ1-1	13	-	TGTGCCAGCAGCCGGACAGGGGGCACTGAAGCTTTCTTT	CASSRTGGTEAFF
TRBD2	TRBV7-3	TRBJ2-1	13	-	TGTGCCAGCAGCGAGACTAGCTTCCATGAGCAGTTCTTC	CASSETSFHEQFF
TRBD1	TRBV11-2	TRBJ2-3	16	-	TGTGCCAGCAGCTTAGCCGGCAGGGGACAGTGGGATACGCAGTATTTT	CASSLAGRGQWDTQYF
-	TRBV4-1	TRBJ1-3	14	medium-sized	TGCGCCAGCAGCCAAGGGACAGCTGGAAACACCATATATTTT	CASSQGTAGNTIYF
-	TRBV6-6	TRBJ1-1	13	-	TGTGCCAGCAGTCCGGGGGTCAGCACTGAAGCTTTCTTT	CASSPGVSTEAFF
-	TRBV5-6	TRBJ1-6	14	once	TGTGCCAGCAGCTTGGCACAGGGCGATTCACCCCTCCACTTT	CASSLAQGDSPLHF
-	TRBV5-5	TRBJ2-1	15	-	TGTGCCAGCAAGTCATGGCGGGGCGCTTTAAATGAGCAGTTCTTC	CASKSWRGALNEQFF